The sequence of this TCR beta chain was determined in a study of monozygotic twins with inflammatory bowel disease. The CDR3 extends over 13 amino acids. Germline V gene lookup returns CDR1 SGHTA and CDR2 FQGNSA. TCRdb reanalyzed the 5' RACE reads, giving one entry per CDR3 protein sequence and no DNA. The sample shows about 160,000 distinct CDR3 sequences, and under 3.5% sits with its ten largest clones. This TCR was recovered from a human donor with ulcerative colitis or Crohn's disease, or a healthy co-twin of an affected twin (not recorded which). The source material was blood. The V and J genes are TRBV7-2 and TRBJ2-5; TCRdb's D call of TRBD1 is untestable without DNA. CDR3 sequence: CASSLVGAETQYF. Using reference TRBV7-2 and TRBJ2-5 for the parts outside the CDR3, the full variable domain is GAGVSQSPSNKVTEKGKDVELRCDPISGHTALYWYRQSLGQGLEFLIYFQGNSAPDKSGLPSDRFSAERTGGSVSTLTIQRTQQEDSAVYLCASSLVGAETQYFGPGTRLLVL.